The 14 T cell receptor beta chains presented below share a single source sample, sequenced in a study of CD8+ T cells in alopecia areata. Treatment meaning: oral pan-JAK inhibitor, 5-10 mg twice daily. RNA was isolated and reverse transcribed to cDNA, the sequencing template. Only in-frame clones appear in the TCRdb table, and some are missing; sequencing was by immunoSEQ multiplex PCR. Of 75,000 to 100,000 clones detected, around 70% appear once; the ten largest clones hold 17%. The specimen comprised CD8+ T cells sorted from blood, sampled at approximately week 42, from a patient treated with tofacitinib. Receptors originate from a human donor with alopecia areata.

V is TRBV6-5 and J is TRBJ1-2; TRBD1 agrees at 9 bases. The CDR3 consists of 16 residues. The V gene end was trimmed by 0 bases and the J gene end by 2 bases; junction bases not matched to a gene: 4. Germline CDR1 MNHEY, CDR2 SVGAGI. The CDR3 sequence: CASSYSRDRDNYGYTF. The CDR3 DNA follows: TGTGCCAGCAGTTACTCTCGGGACAGGGACAACTATGGCTACACCTTC.

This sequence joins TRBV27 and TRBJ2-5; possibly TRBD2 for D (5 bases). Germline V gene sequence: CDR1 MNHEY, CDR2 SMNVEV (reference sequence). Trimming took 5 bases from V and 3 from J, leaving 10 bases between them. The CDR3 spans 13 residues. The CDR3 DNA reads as TGTGCCAGCAGTACACGGCGGGAAGAGACCCAGTACTTC. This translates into CASSTRREETQYF.

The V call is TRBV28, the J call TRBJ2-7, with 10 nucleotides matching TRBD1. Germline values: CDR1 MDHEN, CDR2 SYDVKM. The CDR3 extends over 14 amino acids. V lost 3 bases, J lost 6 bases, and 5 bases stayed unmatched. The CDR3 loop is CASSFTGTGVEQYF. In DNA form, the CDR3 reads TGTGCCAGCAGTTTTACCGGGACAGGGGTCGAGCAGTACTTC.

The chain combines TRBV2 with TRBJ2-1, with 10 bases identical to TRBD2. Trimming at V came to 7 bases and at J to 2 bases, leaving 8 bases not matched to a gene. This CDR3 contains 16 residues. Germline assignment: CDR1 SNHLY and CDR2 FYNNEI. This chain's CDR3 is CASTWRGLATYNEQFF. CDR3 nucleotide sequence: TGTGCCAGCACGTGGCGGGGACTAGCGACCTACAATGAGCAGTTCTTC.

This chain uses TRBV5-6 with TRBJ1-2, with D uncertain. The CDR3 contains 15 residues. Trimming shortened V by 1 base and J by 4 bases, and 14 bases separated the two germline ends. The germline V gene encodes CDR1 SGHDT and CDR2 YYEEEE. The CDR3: CASSLKRNPSYGYTF. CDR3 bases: TGTGCCAGCAGCTTGAAGAGAAACCCTAGCTATGGCTACACCTTC.

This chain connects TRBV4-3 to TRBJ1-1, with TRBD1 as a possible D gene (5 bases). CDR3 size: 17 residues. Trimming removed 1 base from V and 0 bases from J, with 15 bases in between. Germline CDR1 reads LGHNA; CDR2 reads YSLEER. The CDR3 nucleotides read TGCGCCAGCAGCCAAGGGGGTGTGGGACTCTTGAACACTGAAGCTTTCTTT. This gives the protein CASSQGGVGLLNTEAFF.

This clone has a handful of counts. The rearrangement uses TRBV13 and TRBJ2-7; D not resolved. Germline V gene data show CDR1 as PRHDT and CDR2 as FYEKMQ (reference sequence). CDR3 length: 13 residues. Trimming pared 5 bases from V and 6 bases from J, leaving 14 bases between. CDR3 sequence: CASSQKRAIEQYF. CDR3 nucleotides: TGTGCCAGCAGCCAGAAGAGAGCAATCGAGCAGTACTTC.

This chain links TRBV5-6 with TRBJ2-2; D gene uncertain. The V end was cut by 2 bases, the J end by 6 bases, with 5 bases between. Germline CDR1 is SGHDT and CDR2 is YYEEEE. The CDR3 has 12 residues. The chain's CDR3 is CASSFGAGELFF. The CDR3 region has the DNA TGTGCCAGCAGCTTTGGAGCCGGGGAGCTGTTTTTT.

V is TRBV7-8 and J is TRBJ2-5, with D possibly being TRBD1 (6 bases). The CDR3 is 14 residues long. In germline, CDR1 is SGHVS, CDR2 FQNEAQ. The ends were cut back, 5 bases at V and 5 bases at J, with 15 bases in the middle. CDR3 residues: CASSPTGKVETQYF. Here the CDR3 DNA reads TGTGCCAGCAGCCCAACAGGGAAGGTGGAGACCCAGTACTTC.

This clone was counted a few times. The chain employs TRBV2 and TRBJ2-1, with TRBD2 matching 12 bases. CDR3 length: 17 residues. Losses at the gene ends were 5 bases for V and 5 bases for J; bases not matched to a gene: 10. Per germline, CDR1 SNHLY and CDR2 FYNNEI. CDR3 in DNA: TGTGCCAGCAGTACCTCCTCTAGCGGGGGGGCCAACAATGAGCAGTTCTTC. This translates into CASSTSSSGGANNEQFF.

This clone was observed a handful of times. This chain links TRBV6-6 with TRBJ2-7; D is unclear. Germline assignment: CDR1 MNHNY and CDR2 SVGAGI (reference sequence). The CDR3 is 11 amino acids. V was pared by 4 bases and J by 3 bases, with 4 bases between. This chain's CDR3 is CASSLGYEQYF. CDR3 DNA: TGTGCCAGCAGTTTAGGCTACGAGCAGTACTTC.

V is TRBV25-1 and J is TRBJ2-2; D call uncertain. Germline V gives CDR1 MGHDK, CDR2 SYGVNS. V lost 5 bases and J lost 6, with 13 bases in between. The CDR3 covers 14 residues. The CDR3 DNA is TGTGCCAGCAGTATCCCCGAGCGAGCCGGGGAGCTGTTTTTT. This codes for CASSIPERAGELFF.

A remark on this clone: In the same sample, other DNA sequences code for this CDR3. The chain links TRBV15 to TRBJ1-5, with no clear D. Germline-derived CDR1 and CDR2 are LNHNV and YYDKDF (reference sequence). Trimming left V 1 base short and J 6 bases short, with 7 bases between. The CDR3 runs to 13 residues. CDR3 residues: CATSRGEGQPQHF. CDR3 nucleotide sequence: TGTGCCACCAGCAGAGGAGAGGGTCAGCCCCAGCATTTT.

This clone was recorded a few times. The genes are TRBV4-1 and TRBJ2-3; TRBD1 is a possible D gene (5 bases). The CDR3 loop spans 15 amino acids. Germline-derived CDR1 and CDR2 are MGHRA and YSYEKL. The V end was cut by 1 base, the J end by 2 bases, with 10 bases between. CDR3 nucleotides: TGCGCCAGCAGCCAAGTCCCGGACAACACAGATACGCAGTATTTT. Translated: CASSQVPDNTDTQYF.